These 4 T cell receptor beta chains came from one sample sequenced in a study of radiotherapy plus CTLA-4 blockade in lung cancer. Only in-frame clones appear in the TCRdb table, and some are missing; sequencing was by immunoSEQ multiplex PCR. In the table there are roughly 100,000 clones, about 85% of which are singletons. This material consisted of peripheral blood, taken from a patient treated with radiotherapy plus ipilimumab. The receptors were gathered from a human donor with non-small cell lung cancer that progressed on radiotherapy plus ipilimumab. Some clones in this sample may be carry-over from other donors' samples.

The rearrangement links TRBV11-2 to TRBJ2-5; TRBD2 matches 7 bases. V gave up 5 bases and J gave up 4 bases; unmatched junction bases: 10. The CDR3 extends over 15 amino acids. Germline assignment: CDR1 SGHAT and CDR2 FQNNGV. The CDR3 reads CASSQNSGFGETQYF. DNA for the CDR3: TGTGCCAGCAGCCAAAATAGCGGGTTCGGAGAGACCCAGTACTTC.

This sequence joins TRBV2 and TRBJ2-5, with TRBD1 as a possible D gene (6 bases). The CDR3 is made up of 14 amino acids. Trimming cost V 3 bases and J 5 bases, with 13 bases left between them. The V gene's germline CDR1 is SNHLY and CDR2 FYNNEI. CDR3: CASSENRDGETQYF. CDR3 DNA: TGTGCCAGCAGTGAGAACAGGGATGGCGAGACCCAGTACTTC.

This clone was found a few times. CDR3 sequence reads: CASSIKGPGLTGELFF. The CDR3 region has the DNA TGTGCCAGTAGTATTAAAGGTCCGGGCCTAACCGGGGAGCTGTTTTTT. This sequence joins TRBV19 and TRBJ2-2; D ambiguous. Germline CDR1 LNHDA, CDR2 SQIVND (reference sequence). This CDR3 comprises 16 residues. V was cut by 3 bases and J by 5 bases, with 16 bases left in between.

The chain couples TRBV5-1 to TRBJ1-2, with D tentatively TRBD1 (5 bases). The CDR3 is 14 amino acids. From germline, CDR1 is SGHRS and CDR2 YFSETQ. V lost 1 base to trimming and J lost 2 bases, with 9 bases between them. CDR3 nucleotides: TGCGCCAGCAGCTTGATTACAGGAAACTATGGCTACACCTTC. Protein: CASSLITGNYGYTF.